This TCR beta chain is drawn from a study of CD8+ T cells in alopecia areata. As the sequencing template, cDNA was produced by extracting RNA and reverse transcribing it. The assay was immunoSEQ multiplex PCR, and TCRdb's table has in-frame clones only and misses some. The table has roughly 200,000 clones, about two fifths seen once; the top ten hold about 0.48%. V shed 4 bases and J shed 0 bases, with 11 bases lying between them. From germline, CDR1 is WNHNN and CDR2 SYGVQD (reference sequence). The CDR3 covers 15 residues. Treatment here: oral pan-JAK inhibitor, 5-10 mg twice daily. The source was CD4+ T cells sorted from blood, collected between weeks 30 and 35, from a patient treated with tofacitinib. This rearrangement joins TRBV10-1 to TRBJ2-3; a weak D match, TRBD2 (5 bases). The sequence was obtained from a human donor with alopecia areata. DNA of the CDR3: TGCGCCAGCAGTGCCGGGGATTCTAGCACAGATACGCAGTATTTT. Encoded protein: CASSAGDSSTDTQYF.